A single T cell receptor (beta chain) is shown here with its context. A second about 7 to 11 cycle PCR used barcoded and J-beta primers. Each CDR3 protein gets one entry after TCRdb re-called the 5' RACE reads with MiXCR. The table shows some 1.5 million distinct CDR3 sequences, with 28% occurring only once. The data were taken from a study of blood T cells in healthy people across ages. This CDR3 region has 12 residues. The germline V and J ends were trimmed by 6 bases and 8 bases, with 16 bases remaining between them. Germline CDR1 reads DFQATT; CDR2 reads SNEGSKA (reference sequence). The TCR was taken from a woman under 40 in good health. Specimen: blood. The chain is built from TRBV20-1 and TRBJ1-2; D possibly corresponds to TRBD1 (5 bases). This CDR3 reads CSAGTLRGGYTF. The CDR3 DNA reads as TGCAGTGCGGGGACCCTGCGCGGGGGCTACACCTTC.